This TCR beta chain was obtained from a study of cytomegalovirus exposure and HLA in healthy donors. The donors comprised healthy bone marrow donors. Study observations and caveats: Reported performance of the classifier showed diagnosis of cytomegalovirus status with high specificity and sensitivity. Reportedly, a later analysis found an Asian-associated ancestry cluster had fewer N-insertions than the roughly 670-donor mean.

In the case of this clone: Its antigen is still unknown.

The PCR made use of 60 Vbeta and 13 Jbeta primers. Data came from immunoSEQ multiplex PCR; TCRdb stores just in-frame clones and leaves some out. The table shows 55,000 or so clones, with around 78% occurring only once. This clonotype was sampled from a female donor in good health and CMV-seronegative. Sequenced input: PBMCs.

The CDR3 here is CASSPAAGPIYGYTF. In DNA, the CDR3 is TGTGCCAGCAGCCCAGCGGCGGGACCGATCTATGGCTACACCTTC. The chain employs TRBV7-2 and TRBJ1-2; a weak D match, TRBD1 (5 bases). CDR1 is SGHTA and CDR2 is FQGNSA in the germline V gene. The CDR3 loop spans 15 amino acids. V was shortened by 5 bases and J by 4 bases, with 17 bases between the two germline ends.